This T cell receptor (beta chain) was found in a study of T cell responses to AZD1222 COVID-19 vaccine (dated by TCRdb to the early 2020s). Looking at the study overall: TCR sequencing covered over 230 trial participants: about 210 given two doses of AZD1222 and approximately 26 given two doses of MenACWY control vaccine. Trial participants were enrolled into age subgroups of 18-55, 56-69 and 70-plus years, which contained around 150, 29 and 61 TCR-sequenced participants, respectively.

V lost 5 bases and J lost 1 base, and the count of bases not matched to a germline gene is 4. Including the terminal cysteine and phenylalanine, the CDR3 comprises 14 residues. Of all the DNA, just the CDR3 is kept, 42 bases in frame from base 1. In the germline V gene, CDR1 corresponds to MNHEY and CDR2 to SVGAGI. The CDR3 regions of human TCRbeta chains were analyzed by immunosequencing. On the study's bioinformatics: Repertoire TCRs were checked for matches against a reference library of SARS-CoV-2-specific TCRs that had been generated using the MIRA antigen-specificity platform. Breadth meant the fraction of unique TCRs that were SARS-CoV-2-associated, whereas depth meant the fraction of total T cells that were SARS-CoV-2-associated. Using the MIRA data, every spike-specific TCR was mapped to the spike region that the TCR reacted to and assigned to either a CD4 or a CD8 class. Log10-transformed breadth and depth values were compared by one-way ANOVA with Sidak's multiple comparisons tests. Sourced from immuneACCESS, this table was stored by TCRdb with only in-frame sequences that have V and J called. A share of the clones is absent; for the studies checked, an unresolved V gene accounts for under half, and the remainder has no known explanation. V and J calls and clone size are those listed in that table; D and trimming were worked out from the DNA. The table for this sample lists roughly 150,000 clones; more than 85% of them were counted only once. Roughly 1.2% of the sample goes to the ten largest clones.

The time point label corresponds to: about 28 days (+/-7) after the second vaccine dose. AZD1222 recipients whose second dose came at about 4 weeks and those whose second dose came at about 12 weeks were combined into one group, since spike-specific TCR depth and breadth did not differ between the two schedules. Vaccinee samples came from UK trials COV001 and COV002, including a single-blind randomized controlled phase 2/3 trial of AZD1222 (ChAdOx1 nCoV-19) in healthy adults. For TCRbeta chain sequencing, PBMC samples were collected from trial participants at day 0 and at day 28 after the second dose. This clone showed up just once. Its antigen is not yet known. Per-base qualities were not stored, and no clone one base away is much larger. What the authors observed across the whole study: Conclusions about previously exposed vaccinees were limited because only six or seven AZD1222 recipients were SARS-CoV-2 seropositive at baseline. In the small 56-69-year group, the increase in depth fell short of significance, most likely because of low power. After two AZD1222 doses, both the breadth and the depth of spike-specific TCRs were significantly higher than at day 0 and than in MenACWY recipients. Nearly half of unique spike-specific TCRs reportedly recognized epitopes outside regions mutated in the B.1.351 and B.1.1.7 variants. No day 14 peak-response samples were available, so repertoires were characterized only after the peak T cell response. Most participants were white British and females outnumbered males, and the authors suggested that clonal diversity may have been underestimated. The vaccine-associated CD4 TCRs covered the entire spike protein, and the dominant responses fell in regions 160-218 and 743-854.

The starting material was peripheral blood, obtained 28 days after the second AZD1222 dose. This receptor was obtained from an adult who received the AZD1222 COVID-19 vaccine. In this chain, TRBV6-5 is recombined with TRBJ1-1, with TRBD1 matching 7 junction bases. The CDR3 region has the sequence CASSRGTANTEAFF. The DNA is TGTGCCAGCAGTCGTGGGACAGCGAACACTGAAGCTTTCTTT.